This entry describes one TCR beta chain. This clonotype was observed at least ten times. The clone's antigen remains unknown. No base-level quality is on record; no much larger clone is a single base apart. Measured from the cysteine to the phenylalanine, the CDR3 is 13 residues long. Of all the DNA, just the CDR3 is kept, 39 bases in frame from base 1. The germline V gene (reference sequence) yields DFQATT for CDR1 and SNEGSKA for CDR2. The germline ends are 13 bases apart after V is trimmed by 0 bases and J by 8 bases. Hyperthyroidism patients were newly diagnosed, with disease duration under 2 months, and aged 18 to 65 years. Patients were excluded if they had other autoimmune diseases, uncontrolled infections, pregnancy or lactation. Diagnosis relied on clinical symptoms, serum thyroxine, TRAb, thyroid ultrasound and orbital computed tomography. Total RNA was extracted using Trizol reagent, and RNA quality was checked on an Agilent 2100 Bioanalyzer.

This specimen comes from a study of Graves' ophthalmopathy and Graves' hyperthyroidism (dated 2018 in TCRdb). Background for the entire study: Hyperthyroidism was defined as stable when no progression to ophthalmopathy occurred within 18 months of follow-up. To tell Graves' ophthalmopathy apart from Graves' hyperthyroidism, and to predict which patients would progress to ophthalmopathy, the study relied on TCR beta repertoire signatures. In total, 135 blood samples were TCR-sequenced: fewer than 50 ophthalmopathy, roughly 77 hyperthyroidism and about 17 hyperthyroidism-to-ophthalmopathy patients. To explore V-J signatures that separate ophthalmopathy from hyperthyroidism, a discovery set of about 98 patients was enrolled, consisting of 43 with ophthalmopathy and approximately 57 with stable hyperthyroidism. An independent validation cohort comprised 18 hyperthyroidism patients and 15 to 17 patients who later progressed from hyperthyroidism to ophthalmopathy. In more than five hyperthyroidism patients, the T-cell repertoires found in thyroid tissue were compared with those found in blood. Once sampling was done, hyperthyroidism patients were given methimazole at a starting dose of 30 mg daily, while ophthalmopathy patients were given high-dose intravenous methylprednisolone. Study-wide findings and limitations: No statistical method was used to set the sample size in advance, and the investigators knew which group each participant was assigned to. Ophthalmopathy was separated from stable hyperthyroidism by the 13-signature model with 87.88% sensitivity and roughly 82% specificity in cross-validation and with 80%/75% in the test set. In validation, the model predicted ophthalmopathy progression with 70.59% sensitivity and 72.22% specificity; fewer than 15 predicted patients were CT-confirmed with GO in a median of around 6 months. Most expanded thyroid clonotypes with a frequency above 0.001 also appeared in blood, which suggests that blood repertoires may reflect the immune response in the thyroid.

TCR beta CDR3 regions were amplified from RNA transcripts for repertoire sequencing. HTBI primers and the Qiagen OneStep RT-PCR kit were used in a first-round RT-PCR, which was followed by a second-round multiplex PCR, size selection and purification. Sequencing of the libraries was carried out on an Illumina HiSeq2000 in paired-end mode with 100 bp reads. In the source study's methods: SOAPnuke was used to process the reads, removing any read that contained adapters or uncalled bases, had a mean Phred below 15, or lacked an exact match to the constant primer or identifier. COPE v1.2.5 was used to merge high-quality paired reads. Clonotypes were defined as unique nucleotide sequences and were aligned to IMGT TRB V, D and J references using MiTCR v1.1. Analysis was restricted to V-J combinations with a frequency above 0.0001, which covered about 99% of repertoires. For each V-J combination, a TCR clonal expansion and chaos score was defined as F50 clonal expansion divided by the chaos observed in the TCRdist matrix. Welch's t-statistics and random forest were used to narrow the features down to around 12 V-J combinations, which were then fed into a naive Bayes classifier. Thyroid-blood repertoire similarity was quantified with the Morisita-Horn index. The public reads were reanalyzed by TCRdb: fastp trimming at Q25, MiXCR alignment, in-frame beta chains only. Rows are unified per CDR3 protein, each entry keeping the most common DNA and genes. For this entry, the V and J calls and clone size follow TCRdb and not the study's own pipeline. Present in this sample are 450,000 to 600,000 distinct CDR3 sequences, less than 40% of which were seen just once. The biggest ten clones account for about 4.2% of the sample.

The chain links TRBV20-1 with TRBJ1-1, with no confidently assigned D gene. The TCR comes from an adult man with Graves' hyperthyroidism. The source material was peripheral blood or thyroid tissue (not recorded which). The CDR3 loop reads CSARDVYTEEAFF. The DNA reads TGCAGTGCTAGAGACGTTTATACCGAGGAAGCTTTCTTT.